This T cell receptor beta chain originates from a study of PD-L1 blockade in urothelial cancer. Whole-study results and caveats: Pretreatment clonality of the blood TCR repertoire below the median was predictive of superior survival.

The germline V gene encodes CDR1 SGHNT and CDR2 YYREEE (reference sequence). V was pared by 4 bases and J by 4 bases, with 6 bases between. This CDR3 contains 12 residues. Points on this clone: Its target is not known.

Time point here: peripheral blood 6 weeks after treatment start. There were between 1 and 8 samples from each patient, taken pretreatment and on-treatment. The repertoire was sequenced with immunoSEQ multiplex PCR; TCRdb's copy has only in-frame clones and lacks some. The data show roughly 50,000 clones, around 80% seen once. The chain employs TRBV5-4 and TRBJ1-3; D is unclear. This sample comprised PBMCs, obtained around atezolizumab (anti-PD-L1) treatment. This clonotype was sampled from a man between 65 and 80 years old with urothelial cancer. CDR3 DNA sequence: TGTGCCAGCAGCGTATCGGGAAACACCATATATTTT. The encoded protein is CASSVSGNTIYF.